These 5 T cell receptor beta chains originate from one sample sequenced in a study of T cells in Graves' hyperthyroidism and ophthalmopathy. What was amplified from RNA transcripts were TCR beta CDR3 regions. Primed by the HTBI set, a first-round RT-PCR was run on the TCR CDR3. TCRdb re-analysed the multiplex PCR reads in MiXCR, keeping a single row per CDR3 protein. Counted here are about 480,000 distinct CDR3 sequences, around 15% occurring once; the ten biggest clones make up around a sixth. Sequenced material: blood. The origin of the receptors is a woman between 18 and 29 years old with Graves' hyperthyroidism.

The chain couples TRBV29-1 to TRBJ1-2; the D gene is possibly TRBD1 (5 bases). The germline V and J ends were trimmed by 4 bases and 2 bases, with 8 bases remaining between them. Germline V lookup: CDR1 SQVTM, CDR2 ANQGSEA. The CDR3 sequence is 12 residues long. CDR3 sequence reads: CSVVRGNYGYTF. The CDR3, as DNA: TGCAGCGTTGTTCGGGGGAACTATGGCTACACCTTC.

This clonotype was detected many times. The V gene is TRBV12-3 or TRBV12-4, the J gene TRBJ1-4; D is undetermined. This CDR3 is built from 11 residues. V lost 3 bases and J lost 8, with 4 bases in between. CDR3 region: CASSFKEKLFF. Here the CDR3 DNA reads TGTGCCAGCAGTTTTAAGGAAAAACTGTTTTTT.

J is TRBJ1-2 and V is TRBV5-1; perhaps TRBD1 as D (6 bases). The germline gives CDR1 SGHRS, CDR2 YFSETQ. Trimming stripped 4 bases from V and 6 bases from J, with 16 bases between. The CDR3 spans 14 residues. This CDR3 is CASSNRQDRNGYTF. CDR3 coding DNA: TGCGCCAGCAGCAACCGACAGGACCGCAATGGCTACACCTTC.

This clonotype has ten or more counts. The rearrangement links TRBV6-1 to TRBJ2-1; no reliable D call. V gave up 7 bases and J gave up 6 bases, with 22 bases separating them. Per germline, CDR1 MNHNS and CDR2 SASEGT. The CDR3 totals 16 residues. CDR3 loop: CASTFLSPRFGNEQFF. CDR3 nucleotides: TGTGCCAGCACCTTCCTGTCGCCCCGGTTCGGCAATGAGCAGTTCTTC.

CDR3 sequence reads: CASSFRGRAGEQYV. The DNA of the CDR3 is TGTGCCAGCAGTTTTAGGGGGAGGGCCGGGGAGCAGTACGTC. The chain carries TRBV6-2 or TRBV6-3 and TRBJ2-7, with D possibly being TRBD2 (7 bases). V lost 4 bases and J 7 bases, leaving 17 bases between the germline ends. Germline V gene sequence: CDR1 MNHEY, CDR2 SVGEGT. This CDR3 spans 14 amino acids.